This is a list of T cell receptor beta chains from one sample in a study of blood T cell repertoires in COVID-19. The protocol was immunoSEQ multiplex PCR, while the TCRdb copy is restricted to in-frame clones and leaves out a portion. The sample shows about 320,000 clones, 89% of them seen only once. The sequenced sample was peripheral blood. Receptor source: a woman under 40 with COVID-19, enrolled during active disease. CDR3s include the opening cysteine and the closing phenylalanine or tryptophan. D genes are given only for firm matches. Not all rows give a size; the values are once, few, many and, for expanded clones, a class.

v_gene,d_gene,j_gene,abundance,CDR3aa,CDR3nt
TRBV4-1,TRBD2,TRBJ2-1,.,CASSLYPLAGGGREEQFF,TGCGCCAGCAGCCTATATCCGCTCGCGGGGGGGGGCCGGGAGGAGCAGTTCTTC
TRBV10-3,.,TRBJ1-5,once,CAISEFGEGNQPQHF,TGTGCCATCAGTGAGTTTGGGGAGGGCAATCAGCCCCAGCATTTT
TRBV11-2,.,TRBJ2-5,.,CASSLDLWTALQETQYF,TGTGCCAGCAGCTTAGATCTCTGGACAGCGCTTCAAGAGACCCAGTACTTC
TRBV6-4,TRBD1,TRBJ2-1,.,CASSAGTVPYNEQFF,TGTGCCAGCAGCGCCGGGACAGTGCCCTACAATGAGCAGTTCTTC
TRBV6-5,.,TRBJ2-7,.,CASRWGGPAGEQYF,TGTGCCAGCAGGTGGGGGGGCCCGGCGGGCGAGCAGTACTTC
TRBV7-9,TRBD1,TRBJ2-7,.,CASSPGQATLYEQYF,TGTGCCAGCAGCCCCGGACAGGCTACCCTCTACGAGCAGTACTTC
TRBV11-2,TRBD1,TRBJ1-1,.,CASSAHLIQGWNTEAFF,TGTGCCAGCAGCGCACACCTAATACAGGGGTGGAACACTGAAGCTTTCTTT
TRBV6-5,.,TRBJ1-2,.,CASSGTRYGYTF,TGTGCCAGCAGCGGGACACGCTATGGCTACACCTTC
TRBV7-9,.,TRBJ2-1,.,CASSPGLNEQFF,TGTGCCAGCAGCCCCGGACTAAATGAGCAGTTCTTC
TRBV4-2,TRBD2,TRBJ2-7,.,CASSQEIRGGQYF,TGTGCCAGCAGCCAAGAAATACGGGGGGGGCAGTACTTC
TRBV7-9,.,TRBJ1-1,.,CASSLLGATEAFF,TGTGCCAGCAGCTTATTAGGGGCCACTGAAGCTTTCTTT
TRBV2,.,TRBJ1-2,.,CASSGWSEIGAYGYTF,TGTGCCAGCAGTGGGTGGTCGGAGATTGGCGCCTATGGCTACACCTTC
TRBV28,.,TRBJ2-2,few,CASSLFGRERTGELFF,TGTGCCAGCAGTTTATTCGGCAGGGAAAGGACCGGGGAGCTGTTTTTT
TRBV15,.,TRBJ2-7,.,CATSGPPSGSRSYEQYF,TGTGCCACCAGCGGACCCCCATCTGGGAGTCGGAGCTACGAGCAGTACTTC
TRBV6-5,TRBD1,TRBJ2-7,.,CASSYSTGGPYEQYF,TGTGCCAGCAGTTACTCCACAGGGGGCCCTTACGAGCAGTACTTC
TRBV5-1,.,TRBJ2-7,.,CASSLGQDTYEQYF,TGCGCCAGCAGCTTGGGGCAGGACACCTACGAGCAGTACTTC
TRBV5-4,.,TRBJ2-7,.,CASSREGYEQYF,TGTGCCAGCAGCCGCGAGGGATACGAGCAGTACTTC
TRBV11-2,.,TRBJ1-2,.,CASSSQRTNYGYTF,TGTGCCAGCAGCTCACAACGCACTAACTATGGCTACACCTTC
TRBV15,TRBD1,TRBJ2-1,.,CATSRVPTGDEQFF,TGTGCCACCAGCAGAGTTCCTACAGGGGATGAGCAGTTCTTC
TRBV27,TRBD2,TRBJ2-7,few,CATWGGSSYEQYF,TGTGCCACCTGGGGGGGGAGCTCCTACGAGCAGTACTTC
TRBV5-1,TRBD2,TRBJ2-2,.,CASSLGSGGTGELFF,TGCGCCAGCAGCTTGGGCAGCGGGGGGACCGGGGAGCTGTTTTTT
TRBV7-2,TRBD2,TRBJ2-7,.,CASSLGLAASYEQYF,TGTGCCAGCAGCTTGGGACTAGCTGCCTCCTACGAGCAGTACTTC
TRBV6-5,.,TRBJ2-5,.,CASTIRGQETQYF,TGTGCCAGCACGATCAGGGGCCAAGAGACCCAGTACTTC
TRBV3-1/TRBV3-2,.,TRBJ2-2,.,CAISHGFNTGELFF,TGTGCCATCTCTCACGGTTTTAACACCGGGGAGCTGTTTTTT
TRBV29-1,.,TRBJ1-5,once,CSALAEDQPQHF,TGCAGCGCTTTGGCAGAAGATCAGCCCCAGCATTTT
TRBV3-1/TRBV3-2,.,TRBJ1-3,.,CASSLRPGGGNTIYF,TGTGCCAGCAGCCTCCGGCCCGGGGGTGGAAACACCATATATTTT
TRBV28,TRBD2,TRBJ2-3,.,CASSWEGVRYF,TGTGCCAGCAGTTGGGAGGGAGTTCGGTATTTT